This TCR beta chain was recovered during a study of blood T cell repertoires in COVID-19. Study details: Whether acute or convalescent, the COVID-19 samples came from the United States, Italy and Spain. PBMCs, B-cell-depleted T cells, or T cells were the source of the cDNA or gDNA that made up the material.

Original processing methods: For nucleated cells, counts were estimated from reference gene primer amplification. TCRdb keeps only in-frame clones here, not all; method: immunoSEQ multiplex PCR. V and J calls and clone size come straight from that table; D and trimming were deduced from the DNA. The data contain 200,000 or so clones, 70% to 85% of them singletons. The receptor was isolated from a human donor with acute or convalescent COVID-19. The donor label of this sample is uncertain. Sample: peripheral blood.

CDR3 loop: CASSWAPETQYF. The CDR3 DNA follows: TGTGCCAGCAGTTGGGCCCCGGAAACCCAGTACTTC. The chain carries TRBV12-3 or TRBV12-4 and TRBJ2-5, with no clear D. The CDR3 has 12 residues. V lost 4 bases and J 8 bases, leaving 11 bases between the germline ends.